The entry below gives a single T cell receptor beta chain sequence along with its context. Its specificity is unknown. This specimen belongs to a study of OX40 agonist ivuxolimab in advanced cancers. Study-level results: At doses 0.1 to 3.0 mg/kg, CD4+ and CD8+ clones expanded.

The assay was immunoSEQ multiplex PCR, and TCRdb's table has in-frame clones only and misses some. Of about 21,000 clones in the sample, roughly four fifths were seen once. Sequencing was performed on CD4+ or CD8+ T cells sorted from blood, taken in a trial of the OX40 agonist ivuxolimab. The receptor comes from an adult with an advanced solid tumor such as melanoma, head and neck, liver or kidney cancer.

The CDR3 bases are TGTGCCAGCAGCTTAGAAGGGGAGGCAACTGAAGCTTTCTTT. It is translated as CASSLEGEATEAFF. The chain recombines TRBV7-2 with TRBJ1-1; tentatively, D is TRBD1 (5 bases). The CDR3 has 14 residues. The ends were cut back, 1 base at V and 5 bases at J, with 11 bases in the middle. Germline CDR1 and CDR2: SGHTA and FQGNSA.